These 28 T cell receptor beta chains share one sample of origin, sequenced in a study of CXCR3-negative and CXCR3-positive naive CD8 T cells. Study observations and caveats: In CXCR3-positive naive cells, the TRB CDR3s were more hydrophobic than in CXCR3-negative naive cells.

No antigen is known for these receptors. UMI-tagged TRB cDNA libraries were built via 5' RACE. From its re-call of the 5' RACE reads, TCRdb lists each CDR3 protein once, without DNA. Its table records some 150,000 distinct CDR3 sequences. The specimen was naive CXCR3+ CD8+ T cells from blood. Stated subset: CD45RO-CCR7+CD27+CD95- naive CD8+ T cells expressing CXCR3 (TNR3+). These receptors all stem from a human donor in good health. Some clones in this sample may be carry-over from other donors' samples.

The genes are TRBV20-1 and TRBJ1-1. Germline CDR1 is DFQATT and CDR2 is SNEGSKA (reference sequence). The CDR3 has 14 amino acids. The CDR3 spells CSAWALDSNTEAFF.

The CDR3 region is CATRDRGTYEQYF. J is TRBJ2-7 and V is TRBV28; TCRdb indicates TRBD1, and absent DNA this call remains unverified. This CDR3 contains 13 residues. Germline CDR1 is MDHEN and CDR2 is SYDVKM.

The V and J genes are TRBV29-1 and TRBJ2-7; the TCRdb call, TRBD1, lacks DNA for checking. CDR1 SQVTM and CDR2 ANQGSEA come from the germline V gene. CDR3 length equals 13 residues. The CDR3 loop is CSLGGVGAYEQYF.

The CDR3 reads CASLSTGGTEAFF. This chain joins TRBV27 and TRBJ1-1; TCRdb's D gene call, TRBD1, goes unchecked for lack of DNA. Germline V gives CDR1 MNHEY, CDR2 SMNVEV (reference sequence). CDR3 length: 13 amino acids.

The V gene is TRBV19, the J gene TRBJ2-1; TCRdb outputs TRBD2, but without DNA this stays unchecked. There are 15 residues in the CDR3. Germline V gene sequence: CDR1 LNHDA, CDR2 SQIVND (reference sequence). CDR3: CASSILAGEANEQFF. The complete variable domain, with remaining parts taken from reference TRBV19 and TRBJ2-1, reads DGGITQSPKYLFRKEGQNVTLSCEQNLNHDAMYWYRQDPGQGLRLIYYSQIVNDFQKGDIAEGYSVSREKKESFPLTVTSAQKNPTAFYLCASSILAGEANEQFFGPGTRLTVL.

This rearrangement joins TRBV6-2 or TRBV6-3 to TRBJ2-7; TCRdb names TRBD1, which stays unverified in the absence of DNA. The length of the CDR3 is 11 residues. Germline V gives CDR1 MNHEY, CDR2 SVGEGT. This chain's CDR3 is CASSYPGEGYF.

CDR3 residues: CASSPLTSGVTKNIQYF. The gene calls are TRBV28 and TRBJ2-4; TCRdb calls TRBD2, which cannot be checked without DNA. Looked up from germline, CDR1 is MDHEN and CDR2 is SYDVKM. This CDR3 is 17 amino acids long. Supplemented by reference TRBV28 and TRBJ2-4, the full variable domain reads DVKVTQSSRYLVKRTGEKVFLECVQDMDHENMFWYRQDPGLGLRLIYFSYDVKMKEKGDIPEGYSVSREKKERFSLILESASTNQTSMYLCASSPLTSGVTKNIQYFGAGTRLSVL.

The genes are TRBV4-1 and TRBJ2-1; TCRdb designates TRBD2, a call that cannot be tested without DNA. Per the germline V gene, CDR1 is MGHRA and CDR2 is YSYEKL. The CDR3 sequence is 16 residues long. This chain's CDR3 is CASSPLAGGIYNEQFF.

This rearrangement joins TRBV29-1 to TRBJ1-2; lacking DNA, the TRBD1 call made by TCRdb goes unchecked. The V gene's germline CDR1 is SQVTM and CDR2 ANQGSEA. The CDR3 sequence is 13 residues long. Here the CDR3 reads CSVGTGINYGYTF.

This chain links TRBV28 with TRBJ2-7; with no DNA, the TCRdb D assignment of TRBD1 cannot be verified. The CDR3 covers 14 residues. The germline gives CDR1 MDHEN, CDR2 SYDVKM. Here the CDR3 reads CASSFRDGFYEQYF.

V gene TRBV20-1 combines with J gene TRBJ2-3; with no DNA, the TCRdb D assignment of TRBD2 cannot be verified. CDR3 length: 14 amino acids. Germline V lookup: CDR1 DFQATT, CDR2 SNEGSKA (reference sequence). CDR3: CSAPTKREVDTQYF.

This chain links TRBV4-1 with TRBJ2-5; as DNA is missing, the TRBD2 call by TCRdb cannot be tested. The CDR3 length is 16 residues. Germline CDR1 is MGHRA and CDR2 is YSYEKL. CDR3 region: CASSQPGLAGRETQYF.

This CDR3 is CASSQTPSYEQYF. The chain links TRBV3-1 to TRBJ2-7; TCRdb reports TRBD1, a call that lacks DNA to check it against. Germline lookup yields CDR1 LGHDT and CDR2 YNNKEL (reference sequence). The CDR3 length is 13 residues.

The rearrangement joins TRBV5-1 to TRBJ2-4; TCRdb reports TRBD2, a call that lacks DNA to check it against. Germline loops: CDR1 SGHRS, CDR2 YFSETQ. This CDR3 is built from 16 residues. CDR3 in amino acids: CASSLDLAGRINIQYF.

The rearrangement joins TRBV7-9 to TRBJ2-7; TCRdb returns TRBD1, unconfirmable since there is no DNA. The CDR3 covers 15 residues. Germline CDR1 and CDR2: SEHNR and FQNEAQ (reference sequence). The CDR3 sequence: CASTTQGQGVYEQYF.

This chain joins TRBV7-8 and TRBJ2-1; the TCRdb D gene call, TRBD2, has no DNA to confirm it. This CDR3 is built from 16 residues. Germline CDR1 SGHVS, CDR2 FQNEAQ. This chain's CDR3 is CASSLMTSENYNEQFF.

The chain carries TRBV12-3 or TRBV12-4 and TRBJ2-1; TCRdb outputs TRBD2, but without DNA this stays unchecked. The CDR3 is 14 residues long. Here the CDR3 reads CASSTPEAGNEQFF.

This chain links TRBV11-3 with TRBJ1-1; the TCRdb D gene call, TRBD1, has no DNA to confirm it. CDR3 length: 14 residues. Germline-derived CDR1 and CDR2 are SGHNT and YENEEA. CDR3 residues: CASSLGTSGTEAFF.

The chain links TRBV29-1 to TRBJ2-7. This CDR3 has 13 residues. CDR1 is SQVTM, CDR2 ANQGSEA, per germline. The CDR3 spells CSAVETAAYEQYF.

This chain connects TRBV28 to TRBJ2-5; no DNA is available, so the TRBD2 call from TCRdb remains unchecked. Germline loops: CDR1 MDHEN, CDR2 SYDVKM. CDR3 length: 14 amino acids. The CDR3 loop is CASSFSGVQETQYF.

CDR3 amino acids: CAISESGTSGTYEQYF. V and J are TRBV10-3 and TRBJ2-7; without DNA, the TCRdb call of TRBD2 cannot be checked. CDR3 size: 16 residues. Germline assignment: CDR1 ENHRY and CDR2 SYGVKD.

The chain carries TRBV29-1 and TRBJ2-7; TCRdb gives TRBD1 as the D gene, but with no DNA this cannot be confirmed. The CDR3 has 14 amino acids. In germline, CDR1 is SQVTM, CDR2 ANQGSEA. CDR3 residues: CSAIGTATPYEQYF.

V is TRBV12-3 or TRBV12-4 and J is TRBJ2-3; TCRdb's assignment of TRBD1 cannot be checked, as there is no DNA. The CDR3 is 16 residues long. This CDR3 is CASSPQLGGAGDTQYF.

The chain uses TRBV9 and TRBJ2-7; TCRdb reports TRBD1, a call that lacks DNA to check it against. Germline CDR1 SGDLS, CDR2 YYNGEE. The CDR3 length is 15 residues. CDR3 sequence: CASSVGRLRGSEQYF.

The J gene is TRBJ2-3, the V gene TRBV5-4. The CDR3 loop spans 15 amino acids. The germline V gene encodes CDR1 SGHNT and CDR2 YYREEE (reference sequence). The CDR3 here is CASSLRWGTTDTQYF.

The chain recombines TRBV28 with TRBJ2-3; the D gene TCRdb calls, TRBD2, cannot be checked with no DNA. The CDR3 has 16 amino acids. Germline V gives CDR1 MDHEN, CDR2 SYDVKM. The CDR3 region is CASSLMAGASTDTQYF.

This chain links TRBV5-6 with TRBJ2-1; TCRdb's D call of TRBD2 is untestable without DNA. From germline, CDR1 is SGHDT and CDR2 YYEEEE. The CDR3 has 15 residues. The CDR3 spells CASSLAASGPNEQFF.

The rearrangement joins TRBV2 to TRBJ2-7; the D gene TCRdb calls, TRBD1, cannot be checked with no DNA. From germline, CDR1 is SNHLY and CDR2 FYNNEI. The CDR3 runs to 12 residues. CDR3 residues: CASWDISYEQYF.